This T cell receptor beta chain was retrieved from a study of lung T cells in sarcoidosis with Löfgren's syndrome. Study background: Bronchoalveolar lavage fluid in sarcoidosis accumulates CD4+ T cells. Study-level findings and limits: TRBV2 was the preferred pairing partner of TRAV12-1, with similar CDR3s.

One entry per CDR3 protein, called by TCRdb with MiXCR from the reads. The profile shows 15,000 to 25,000 distinct CDR3 sequences, around 20% of them singletons. A few counts support this clonotype. Its antigen is still unknown. Being one base from a much bigger clone, this may be a read error. This CDR3 spans 14 amino acids. CDR1 and CDR2 from the germline V gene are SGHRS and YFSETQ. The chain recombines TRBV5-1 with TRBJ2-3; no clear D gene. The TCR was taken from a human donor with sarcoidosis (Löfgren's syndrome or another form), or a control subject (not recorded which). Specimen: CD4+ T cells from bronchoalveolar lavage. DNA for the CDR3: TGCGCCAGCAGCTTGGTTCAGGTCACAAATACGCAGTATTTT. This gives the protein CASSLVQVTNTQYF.